Only one count was recorded for the clone carrying this T cell receptor (beta chain). This entry belongs to a study of T cell changes during pregnancy in multiple sclerosis. Assay: immunoSEQ multiplex PCR; the TCRdb copy retains only in-frame clones and omits some. The sample has tens of thousands of clones, 91% seen once; the top ten hold approximately 1.6%. The CDR3 loop spans 15 amino acids. Per the germline V gene, CDR1 is SGHNT and CDR2 is YYREEE (reference sequence). V shed 7 bases and J shed 0 bases, with 15 bases lying between them. The sample was peripheral blood, taken after pregnancy. This chain connects TRBV5-4 to TRBJ2-3; D unresolved. The TCR sequence derives from a female donor in good health, enrolled as a control in a pregnancy study. CDR3 DNA: TGTGCCAGCCAGCTTGGGCGCTCGAGCACAGATACGCAGTATTTT. Encoded protein: CASQLGRSSTDTQYF.